The 30 T cell receptor beta chains reported below all come from one sample, sequenced in a study of CD8+CD57+ T cells in acquired aplastic anemia. For CDR3 and TCR beta VDJ profiling, genomic DNA was the template used. TCRdb fed the reads into MiXCR, producing one record per CDR3 protein. The profile covers about 58,000 distinct CDR3 sequences, with about 56% appearing a single time and 16% taken by the ten largest. Only patients with CD8+CD57+ cell expansion on flow cytometry were chosen for sequencing. The sample was sorted CD4+, CD8+, or CD8+CD57+ T cells (not recorded which) from PBMCs. These receptors were collected from a human donor with aplastic anemia.

The genes are TRBV26 and TRBJ1-4. TRBV26 is deemed a pseudogene. This CDR3 region has 16 residues. CDR3 in amino acids: CASSSDGEGENEKLFF. CDR3 sequence (DNA): TGTGCCAGCAGCTCAGACGGGGAGGGGGAAAATGAAAAGCTGTTTTTT.

V is TRBV10-1 and J is TRBJ2-3; maybe TRBD2 (6 bases). The CDR3 spans 13 residues. CDR1 is WNHNN, CDR2 SYGVQD, per germline (reference sequence). V shed 2 bases and J shed 6 bases, with 9 bases lying between them. CDR3 nucleotide sequence: TGCGCCAGCAGTGAGCGGGAGTGGGATACGCAGTATTTT. Amino acids: CASSEREWDTQYF.

The V call is TRBV20-1, the J call TRBJ1-6; 7 bases fit TRBD1. The CDR3 loop spans 13 amino acids. The V and J ends lost 7 bases and 7 bases, in that order; junction bases with no gene match: 7. Germline V gene sequence: CDR1 DFQATT, CDR2 SNEGSKA (reference sequence). Here the CDR3 DNA reads TGCAGTGTCAGCCGGGACAGCAATTCACCCCTCCACTTT. It yields the protein CSVSRDSNSPLHF.

Regarding this clonotype: A much larger clone is a single base away; this may be a read error. Lacking the conserved final phenylalanine or tryptophan, this CDR3 likely reflects a read error. V gene TRBV19 combines with J gene TRBJ2-1; D is unclear. Looked up from germline, CDR1 is LNHDA and CDR2 is SQIVND (reference sequence). CDR3 length: 15 amino acids. Trimming cost V 3 bases and J 1 base, with 10 bases left between them. The CDR3 bases are TGTGCCAGTAGTATTGGGTCGGCATCCTACAATGAGCAGTTCCTC. It is translated as CASSIGSASYNEQFL.

This clonotype has at least ten counts. This sequence joins TRBV20-1 and TRBJ2-6; D gene unclear. V was cut by 1 base and J by 3 bases, with 13 bases left in between. This CDR3 is 16 amino acids long. Germline CDR1 is DFQATT and CDR2 is SNEGSKA (reference sequence). The CDR3 sequence is CSARATPGFGANVLTF. As DNA, the CDR3 is TGCAGTGCTAGAGCCACTCCGGGTTTTGGGGCCAACGTCCTGACTTTC.

The chain has TRBV29-1 and TRBJ2-5, with D perhaps assigned TRBD1 or TRBD2 (6 bases each). The CDR3 covers 13 residues. V shed 3 bases and J shed 5 bases, with 13 bases lying between them. Germline V lookup: CDR1 SQVTM, CDR2 ANQGSEA. CDR3 protein: CSVDRGADETQYF. The CDR3 nucleotides are TGCAGCGTTGATAGGGGGGCAGACGAGACCCAGTACTTC.

As for this clonotype: Germline and junction disagree at one end, which may indicate a read error. The CDR3 coding sequence is TGCGCTAGCAGCCAAGATCTCCTACCAGGGGATAACTCACACCTCCACTTT. As protein: CASSQDLLPGDNSHLHF. V and J are TRBV4-3 and TRBJ1-6, with a weak D call TRBD1 (6 bases). Germline values: CDR1 LGHNA, CDR2 YSLEER. There are 17 residues in the CDR3.

Concerning this clonotype: A junction end diverges from the germline sequence, so it may reflect a read error. The chain has TRBV2 and TRBJ1-1, with TRBD1 matching 9 bases. This CDR3 has 13 residues. Germline V gene sequence: CDR1 SNHLY, CDR2 FYNNEI. The CDR3 region has the DNA TGTGCCAGCAGGGGGACAGGGAACGCTGAAGCTTTCTTT. Residues: CASRGTGNAEAFF. Full variable domain (remainder filled in from reference TRBV2 and TRBJ1-1): EPEVTQTPSHQVTQMGQEVILRCVPISNHLYFYWYRQILGQKVEFLVSFYNNEISEKSEIFDDQFSVERPDGSNFTLKIRSTKLEDSAMYFCASRGTGNAEAFFGQGTRLTVV.

A word on this clonotype: A read error may account for a junction end that differs from germline. The CDR3 nucleotides are TGCGCCAGCAGCTTGCTAGGGGTGGATAGCAATCAGTCCCAGCATTTT. Its translation is CASSLLGVDSNQSQHF. The chain recombines TRBV5-1 with TRBJ1-5, with TRBD1 as a possible D gene (5 bases). CDR1 is SGHRS and CDR2 is YFSETQ in the germline V gene. This CDR3 is 16 amino acids long.

A word on this clonotype: A much bigger clone sits one base away, suggesting this may be a read error. The rearrangement joins TRBV28 to TRBJ2-1; D call uncertain. With 3 bases removed from V and 5 bases from J, the gap between germline ends came to 5 bases. Germline V gene data show CDR1 as MDHEN and CDR2 as SYDVKM. The CDR3 consists of 12 residues. CDR3 nucleotide sequence: TGTGCCAGCAGTTTCGCCCACAATGAGCAGTTCTTC. It encodes CASSFAHNEQFF.

This clonotype was seen ten or more times. The CDR3 here is CASSLSEYQPQHF. The CDR3 DNA is TGTGCCAGCAGCTTGAGTGAGTATCAGCCCCAGCATTTT. V and J are TRBV5-5 and TRBJ1-5; D ambiguous. Trimming removed 1 base at V and 5 bases at J, with 7 bases between. The CDR3 is 13 residues long. Germline assignment: CDR1 SGHKS and CDR2 YYEKEE (reference sequence).

The CDR3 region is CSARSRTGRGGYTF. In DNA form, the CDR3 reads TGCAGTGCTAGATCCCGGACAGGCCGCGGGGGCTACACCTTC. The J gene is TRBJ1-2, the V gene TRBV20-1, with 7 bases aligning to TRBD1. Germline values: CDR1 DFQATT, CDR2 SNEGSKA (reference sequence). The CDR3 contains 14 residues. The junction had 11 bases not matched to a gene; V was cut back by 2 bases and J by 8 bases.

This clonotype has just a few counts. The V and J genes are TRBV7-3 and TRBJ2-7; D is possibly TRBD2 (5 bases). Trimming cost V 7 bases and J 4 bases, with 11 bases left between them. The CDR3 length is 12 residues. Germline CDR1 SGHTA, CDR2 FQGTGA. CDR3 in DNA: TGTGCCAGCACCTCAACGGGGTACGAGCAGTACTTC. It yields the protein CASTSTGYEQYF. The full variable domain, its missing parts supplied by reference TRBV7-3 and TRBJ2-7, is GAGVSQTPSNKVTEKGKYVELRCDPISGHTALYWYRQSLGQGPEFLIYFQGTGAADDSGLPNDRFFAVRPEGSVSTLKIQRTERGDSAVYLCASTSTGYEQYFGPGTRLTVT.

About this clonotype: This may stem from a read error, because a much larger clone lies one nucleotide away. J is TRBJ1-4 and V is TRBV6-1; tentatively, D is TRBD1 (5 bases). Trimming cost V 6 bases and J 8 bases, with 16 bases left between them. The CDR3 length is 14 residues. CDR1 is MNHNS and CDR2 is SASEGT in the germline V gene. Here the CDR3 reads CASRGTDPREKLFF. For the CDR3, the DNA is TGTGCCAGCAGGGGGACGGACCCTCGGGAAAAACTGTTTTTT.

The chain couples TRBV2 to TRBJ1-4, with 7 positions matching TRBD1. V shed 7 bases, J shed 4 bases, and the junction held 9 bases outside the gene matches. Germline V gene lookup returns CDR1 SNHLY and CDR2 FYNNEI. The CDR3 sequence is 15 residues long. CDR3 coding DNA: TGTGCCAGCACTCCCCAGGGACAGATTAATGAAAAACTGTTTTTT. As protein: CASTPQGQINEKLFF.

The V gene is TRBV19, the J gene TRBJ1-1; D is uncertain. Germline V CDR1 and CDR2: LNHDA, SQIVND (reference sequence). The CDR3 runs to 12 residues. Trimming cost V 4 bases and J 0 bases, with 3 bases left between them. CDR3 DNA: TGTGCCAGTAGTAGAGTGAACACTGAAGCTTTCTTT. Translated: CASSRVNTEAFF.

This sequence joins TRBV2 and TRBJ2-3; D uncertain. This CDR3 is 14 amino acids long. Germline lookup yields CDR1 SNHLY and CDR2 FYNNEI. Trimming took 7 bases from V and 0 from J, leaving 11 bases between them. CDR3 nucleotides: TGTGCCAGCAAGACGCTATTTAGCACAGATACGCAGTATTTT. It yields the protein CASKTLFSTDTQYF.

Turning to this clonotype: The junction shows a germline mismatch at one end, possibly a read error. The chain has TRBV10-3 and TRBJ1-6; D may be TRBD1 (5 bases). CDR1 and CDR2 (germline): ENHRY, SYGVKD. The CDR3 is 16 amino acids. The CDR3 DNA reads TGTGCCAGCAGTGCGGGGCCCAGCTCCTATAATTCACCCCTCCACTTT. It codes for CASSAGPSSYNSPLHF.

This sequence joins TRBV29-1 and TRBJ2-1; D perhaps matches TRBD1 (5 bases). The germline V gene has CDR1 SQVTM and CDR2 ANQGSEA. Trimming removed 2 bases from V and 1 base from J, with 12 bases in between. This CDR3 contains 15 residues. The CDR3 DNA sequence: TGCAGCGTTGAAAGGGGTTCTGGGTCCTACAATGAGCAGTTCTTC. It specifies CSVERGSGSYNEQFF.

This clonotype came up a few times. This chain's CDR3 is CASSLERGEQFF. In nucleotides, the CDR3 is TGTGCCAGCAGCTTGGAGAGGGGTGAGCAGTTCTTC. The V call is TRBV7-9, the J call TRBJ2-1; the D call may be TRBD1 or TRBD2 (5 bases each). The length of the CDR3 is 12 residues. Looked up from germline, CDR1 is SEHNR and CDR2 is FQNEAQ (reference sequence). V lost 3 bases to trimming and J lost 9 bases, with 9 bases between them.

This clonotype was recorded at least ten times. The CDR3 bases are TGCGCCAGCAGCCTGGGTCCAGAACCCTACGAGCAGTACGTC. Amino acids: CASSLGPEPYEQYV. The V call is TRBV5-1, the J call TRBJ2-7; D unclear. Per the germline V gene, CDR1 is SGHRS and CDR2 is YFSETQ. V was cut by 4 bases and J by 2 bases, with 13 bases left in between. CDR3 length: 14 residues.

J is TRBJ2-7 and V is TRBV15; 8 bases are a match to TRBD2. CDR1 LNHNV and CDR2 YYDKDF come from the germline V gene (reference sequence). With V trimmed by 1 base and J by 6 bases, 5 bases remained unmatched. The CDR3 has 14 residues. In DNA, the CDR3 is TGTGCCACCAGCAGAGGAGGGACTAGTCTCGAGCAGTACGTC. It translates to CATSRGGTSLEQYV.

In this sample, this clonotype turned up many times. The chain links TRBV11-2 to TRBJ2-7; weak D call: TRBD2 (5 bases). The CDR3 has 15 amino acids. Trimming cost V 1 base and J 3 bases, with 13 bases left between them. CDR1 is SGHAT, CDR2 FQNNGV, per germline. CDR3 loop: CASSLGASRGYEQYF. CDR3 DNA: TGTGCCAGCAGCTTAGGGGCCTCTCGGGGCTACGAGCAGTACTTC.

The chain is built from TRBV29-1 and TRBJ2-7; 8 bases are shared with TRBD1. The trim removed 7 bases at V and 2 bases at J, leaving 7 bases unmatched. This CDR3 is 13 amino acids long. Per the germline V gene, CDR1 is SQVTM and CDR2 is ANQGSEA. This chain's CDR3 is CSAQGAGTYEQYF. The CDR3 bases are TGCAGCGCGCAGGGGGCAGGCACCTACGAGCAGTACTTC.

This sequence joins TRBV7-9 and TRBJ2-7; TRBD1 agrees at 9 bases. Germline V CDR1 and CDR2: SEHNR, FQNEAQ (reference sequence). V gave up 2 bases and J gave up 4 bases; unmatched junction bases: 18. CDR3 length equals 19 residues. CDR3 DNA: TGTGCCAGCAGCTTACCGGGACAGGGCTTCGGGGGGTCACTATACGAGCAGTACTTC. It specifies CASSLPGQGFGGSLYEQYF.

On this clonotype: A much larger clone is a single base away; this may be a read error. This chain uses TRBV7-8 with TRBJ2-1, with 8 nucleotides matching TRBD1. The CDR3 consists of 15 residues. Germline loops: CDR1 SGHVS, CDR2 FQNEAQ. The CDR3, as DNA: TGTGCCAGCAGCCTAGACAGGGGTTCCTACAATGGGCAGTTCTTC. It encodes CASSLDRGSYNGQFF.

The chain carries TRBV2 and TRBJ2-5; D remains unclear. V dropped 5 bases and J dropped 2 bases, with 6 bases sitting between them. The CDR3 runs 12 residues. Germline assignment: CDR1 SNHLY and CDR2 FYNNEI. As DNA, the CDR3 is TGTGCCAGCAGTATCGGACAAGAGACCCAGTACTTC. This gives the protein CASSIGQETQYF.

This clonotype was detected ten times or more. The chain is built from TRBV27 and TRBJ2-7; D is ambiguous. V lost 6 bases and J 0 bases, leaving 15 bases between the germline ends. Germline lookup yields CDR1 MNHEY and CDR2 SMNVEV (reference sequence). The CDR3 totals 15 residues. The DNA of the CDR3 is TGTGCCAGCAGCCCTTCCGGCGCGAGCTCCTACGAGCAGTACGTC. Translation gives CASSPSGASSYEQYV.

The chain employs TRBV5-5 and TRBJ1-4, with TRBD1 matching 10 bases. The CDR3 has 16 residues. From germline, CDR1 is SGHKS and CDR2 YYEKEE (reference sequence). The ends lost 4 bases at V and 8 bases at J; junction bases unmatched: 11. The CDR3 sequence is CASSRQGASPSEKLFF. The CDR3 DNA sequence: TGTGCCAGCAGCAGACAGGGGGCGAGCCCGAGCGAAAAACTGTTTTTT.

The rearrangement uses TRBV6-1 and TRBJ2-7; 11 positions match TRBD1. From germline, CDR1 is MNHNS and CDR2 SASEGT. With V trimmed by 3 bases and J by 0 bases, 4 bases remained unmatched. There are 16 residues in the CDR3. The DNA for the CDR3 is TGTGCCAGCAGTGAGGGACAGGGGGGCAGCTCCTACGAGCAGTACTTC. Translation gives CASSEGQGGSSYEQYF.